The entry below gives a single T cell receptor beta chain sequence along with its context. These data come from a study of CD8 T cells in Susac syndrome. Random hexamers were used to reverse transcribe the RNA input (0.5 to 1 ug). TCRdb redid the calling of the immunoSEQ multiplex PCR reads with MiXCR, one entry per CDR3 protein. The data contain approximately 130,000 distinct CDR3 sequences, around nine tenths of them singletons. This CDR3 has 13 residues. V gave up 3 bases and J gave up 7 bases, with 9 bases separating them. Germline loops: CDR1 MNHEY, CDR2 SMNVEV (reference sequence). This chain uses TRBV27 with TRBJ2-2; TRBD2 is a possible D gene (5 bases). This receptor was obtained from a human donor with multiple sclerosis. Sequencing was performed on CD8+ T cells from PBMCs. CDR3 loop: CASSFLAGGELFF. For the CDR3, the DNA is TGTGCCAGCAGTTTCCTAGCTGGCGGGGAGCTGTTTTTT.